The next 21 T cell receptor beta chains were all read from a single sample in a study of cytomegalovirus exposure and HLA in healthy donors. PCR was performed using 60 Vbeta and 13 Jbeta primers. Measured with immunoSEQ multiplex PCR; TCRdb has only the in-frame clones, and not every one. The table records 150,000 to 200,000 clones, 70% to 75% of them present only once. The sequenced sample was PBMCs. Receptors originate from a man younger than 35 in good health and CMV-seropositive.

The chain has TRBV5-4 and TRBJ2-3, with 11 bases lining up with TRBD2. The germline gives CDR1 SGHNT, CDR2 YYREEE (reference sequence). After removal of 0 bases from V and 6 bases from J, the junction contained 12 bases not matched to a gene. CDR3 length: 18 amino acids. CDR3 in DNA: TGTGCCAGCAGCTTGGTGCTAACTAGCGGGGGTAACAAGGATACGCAGTATTTT. Encoded protein: CASSLVLTSGGNKDTQYF.

The chain couples TRBV7-3 to TRBJ2-1; 7 positions agree with TRBD2. J was trimmed by 8 bases and V by 2 bases; bases with no gene match: 9. The CDR3 length is 15 residues. CDR1 is SGHTA, CDR2 FQGTGA, per germline. The CDR3 region has the DNA TGTGCCAGCAGCTTAGGGGGAGGGGCGCTCGATGAGCAGTTCTTC. This translates into CASSLGGGALDEQFF.

The sample holds one count of this clone. At one boundary the junction diverges from the germline segment, which might be a read error. This rearrangement joins TRBV11-2 to TRBJ2-1; a weak D match, TRBD2 (7 bases). Germline CDR1 is SGHAT and CDR2 is FQNNGV. The CDR3 contains 14 residues. The CDR3 protein is CASGLGGRYNEQFF. The CDR3 nucleotides are TGTGCCAGCGGCTTGGGGGGGCGATACAATGAGCAGTTCTTC.

This chain joins TRBV6-4 and TRBJ2-2; 7 nucleotides align to TRBD2. The CDR3 totals 14 residues. V shed 7 bases, J shed 4 bases, and the junction held 6 bases outside the gene matches. Germline V gene data show CDR1 as MRHNA and CDR2 as SNTAGT. The CDR3 loop is CASTRESGTGELFF. CDR3 DNA: TGTGCCAGCACGCGGGAGTCTGGCACCGGGGAGCTGTTTTTT.

This chain uses TRBV27 with TRBJ1-3, with TRBD1 as a possible D gene (5 bases). The CDR3 runs 17 residues. The germline V and J ends were trimmed by 0 bases and 5 bases, with 17 bases remaining between them. The germline V gene has CDR1 MNHEY and CDR2 SMNVEV (reference sequence). In nucleotides, the CDR3 is TGTGCCAGCAGTTTATCGGCGACCGGGACTAGTCGAAACACCATATATTTT. Its protein is CASSLSATGTSRNTIYF.

The chain uses TRBV28 and TRBJ1-6; tentative D call: TRBD1 (6 bases). V dropped 2 bases and J dropped 14 bases, with 22 bases sitting between them. Germline assignment: CDR1 MDHEN and CDR2 SYDVKM. The CDR3 runs to 16 residues. The CDR3 DNA reads TGTGCCAGCAGTTTAGGGGGGGGCGAACCAATCTTGGCCCTCCACTTT. Translated: CASSLGGGEPILALHF.

This rearrangement joins TRBV7-9 to TRBJ2-1; possible D gene TRBD2, 5 bases. Trimming took 5 bases from V and 5 from J, leaving 19 bases between them. Germline V gene lookup returns CDR1 SEHNR and CDR2 FQNEAQ (reference sequence). CDR3 length: 16 residues. In nucleotides, the CDR3 is TGTGCCAGCAGCCCCACCCTCGGCGGGCGCAACAATGAGCAGTTCTTC. This translates into CASSPTLGGRNNEQFF.

The chain has TRBV6-5 and TRBJ1-1, with D unresolved. CDR1 and CDR2 from the germline V gene are MNHEY and SVGAGI. V was pared by 7 bases and J by 3 bases, with 12 bases between. The CDR3 length is 13 residues. As DNA, the CDR3 is TGTGCCAGCAAGCCCACCCGTGACACTGAAGCTTTCTTT. This encodes CASKPTRDTEAFF.

This clone occurred once. V gene TRBV11-2 combines with J gene TRBJ1-3; a possible D gene is TRBD1 (5 bases). The CDR3 is 15 residues long. V was trimmed by 5 bases and J by 4 bases, leaving 15 bases between them. CDR1 SGHAT and CDR2 FQNNGV come from the germline V gene. CDR3 loop: CASSPRGTGGNTIYF. CDR3 in DNA: TGTGCCAGCAGCCCCCGCGGGACGGGAGGAAACACCATATATTTT.

This clone was detected a few times. The CDR3 DNA reads TGTGCCAGCAGTCTCGTTAAGAACACTGAAGCTTTCTTT. Its translation: CASSLVKNTEAFF. This chain links TRBV6-1 with TRBJ1-1, with D uncertain. CDR1 is MNHNS and CDR2 is SASEGT in the germline V gene. V dropped 5 bases and J dropped 1 base, with 8 bases sitting between them. The CDR3 loop spans 13 amino acids.

The V gene is TRBV2, the J gene TRBJ2-2; 12 bases match TRBD2. Looked up from germline, CDR1 is SNHLY and CDR2 is FYNNEI. The CDR3 sequence is 18 residues long. Losses at the gene ends were 5 bases for V and 7 bases for J; bases not matched to a gene: 14. The CDR3 reads CASSQLFPSGRAVGELFF. CDR3 nucleotides: TGTGCCAGCAGTCAACTCTTCCCTAGCGGGAGGGCCGTCGGGGAGCTGTTTTTT.

The chain recombines TRBV7-8 with TRBJ1-1; 9 bases are a match to TRBD1. The germline V gene has CDR1 SGHVS and CDR2 FQNEAQ. Trimming at V came to 4 bases and at J to 7 bases, leaving 4 bases not matched to a gene. The CDR3 covers 13 residues. The CDR3 here is CASSSDRGGEAFF. The CDR3 DNA sequence: TGTGCCAGCAGCTCGGACAGGGGTGGTGAAGCTTTCTTT.

This clone was observed a few times. This chain links TRBV25-1 with TRBJ1-5; D not resolved. Trimming removed 6 bases at V and 0 bases at J, with 21 bases between. CDR1 MGHDK and CDR2 SYGVNS come from the germline V gene. The CDR3 runs to 18 residues. In nucleotides, the CDR3 is TGTGCCAGCAGCGAGGCGACGGGAGACCACGATAGCAATCAGCCCCAGCATTTT. Translated: CASSEATGDHDSNQPQHF.

This sequence joins TRBV6-1 and TRBJ2-1; 7 bases are shared with TRBD2. The V gene's germline CDR1 is MNHNS and CDR2 SASEGT. The CDR3 totals 15 residues. Trimming took 2 bases from V and 4 from J; bases not matched to a gene: 5. The CDR3 is CASSERREWYNEQFF. The CDR3 nucleotides read TGTGCCAGCAGTGAACGGCGGGAGTGGTACAATGAGCAGTTCTTC.

This chain links TRBV5-1 with TRBJ2-1, with 7 bases that match TRBD2. V gave up 1 base and J gave up 4 bases; unmatched junction bases: 11. The CDR3 length is 17 residues. Germline V gene sequence: CDR1 SGHRS, CDR2 YFSETQ. Here the CDR3 reads CASSLWVGGPTYNEQFF. The CDR3 coding sequence is TGCGCCAGCAGCTTGTGGGTGGGAGGGCCGACTTACAATGAGCAGTTCTTC.

V and J are TRBV7-8 and TRBJ1-6; D ambiguous. The CDR3 contains 17 residues. CDR1 SGHVS and CDR2 FQNEAQ come from the germline V gene. V was trimmed by 4 bases and J by 6 bases, leaving 19 bases between them. CDR3 bases: TGTGCCAGCAGCTCCCTAGGGAGCGGTAGACCTAATTCACCCCTCCACTTT. As protein: CASSSLGSGRPNSPLHF.

V is TRBV10-1 and J is TRBJ2-1; D not resolved. Between the trimmed V and J ends, which lost 5 bases and 6 bases, there was a span of 11 bases. Germline V lookup: CDR1 WNHNN, CDR2 SYGVQD (reference sequence). The CDR3 has 13 residues. The CDR3 loop is CASSTRVGNEQFF. As DNA, the CDR3 is TGCGCCAGCAGTACCCGGGTTGGCAATGAGCAGTTCTTC.

The chain has TRBV9 and TRBJ2-5; the match to TRBD2 covers 12 bases. From germline, CDR1 is SGDLS and CDR2 YYNGEE. CDR3 size: 15 residues. Trimming at V came to 3 bases and at J to 5 bases, leaving 5 bases not matched to a gene. The CDR3 is CASSGTSGGRETQYF. The CDR3 nucleotides are TGTGCCAGCAGCGGCACTAGCGGGGGGCGGGAGACCCAGTACTTC.

CDR3 coding DNA: TGTGCCAGCACCCATACGGCAGCCGCCTACAGCAATGAAAAACTGTTTTTT. It codes for CASTHTAAAYSNEKLFF. The genes are TRBV11-2 and TRBJ1-4, with no clear D. There are 17 residues in the CDR3. Trimming stripped 7 bases from V and 5 bases from J, with 23 bases between. Per germline, CDR1 SGHAT and CDR2 FQNNGV.

This rearrangement joins TRBV2 to TRBJ2-2; 9 nucleotides agree with TRBD1. The CDR3 spans 15 residues. V was clipped by 4 bases and J by 4 bases; unmatched bases: 4. Germline lookup yields CDR1 SNHLY and CDR2 FYNNEI. This CDR3 is CASSVTGGSTGELFF. The CDR3 coding sequence is TGTGCCAGCAGTGTGACAGGGGGGAGCACCGGGGAGCTGTTTTTT.

This clone showed up just once. This sequence joins TRBV28 and TRBJ2-5; tentatively, D is TRBD1 (6 bases). The CDR3 has 14 amino acids. CDR1 MDHEN and CDR2 SYDVKM come from the germline V gene. The V and J ends lost 6 bases and 1 base respectively, with 12 bases between them. CDR3 in amino acids: CASSSTGFQETQYF. For the CDR3, the DNA is TGTGCCAGCAGCTCGACAGGCTTCCAAGAGACCCAGTACTTC.